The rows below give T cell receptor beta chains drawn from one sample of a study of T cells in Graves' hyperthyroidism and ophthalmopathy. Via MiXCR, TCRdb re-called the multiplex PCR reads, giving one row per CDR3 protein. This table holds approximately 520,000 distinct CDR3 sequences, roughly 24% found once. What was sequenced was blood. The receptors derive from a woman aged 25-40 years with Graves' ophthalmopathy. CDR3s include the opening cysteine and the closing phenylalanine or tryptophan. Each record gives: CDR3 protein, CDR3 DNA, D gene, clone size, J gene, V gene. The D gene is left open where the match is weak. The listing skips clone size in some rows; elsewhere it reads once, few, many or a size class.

CDR3 protein: CASSASLTGTEAFF
CDR3 DNA: TGTGCCAGCAGCGCGTCCCTCACGGGTACTGAAGCTTTCTTT
D gene: .
clone size: few
J gene: TRBJ1-1
V gene: TRBV9

CDR3 protein: CASSTGQPYGYTF
CDR3 DNA: TGTGCCAGTTCTACGGGACAGCCCTATGGCTACACCTTC
D gene: TRBD1
clone size: .
J gene: TRBJ1-2
V gene: TRBV12-3/TRBV12-4

CDR3 protein: CASSDPGQETQYF
CDR3 DNA: TGTGCCAGTAGTGACCCGGGACAAGAGACCCAGTACTTC
D gene: .
clone size: many
J gene: TRBJ2-5
V gene: TRBV19

CDR3 protein: CASTQGGTGKAEAFF
CDR3 DNA: TGTGCCAGCACTCAAGGCGGGACAGGGAAAGCTGAAGCTTTCTTT
D gene: TRBD1
clone size: few
J gene: TRBJ1-1
V gene: TRBV28

CDR3 protein: CASSLRAGDEQFF
CDR3 DNA: TGTGCCAGCAGCTTACGGGCCGGCGATGAGCAGTTCTTC
D gene: .
clone size: few
J gene: TRBJ2-1
V gene: TRBV7-2

CDR3 protein: CASSGGTSGPAYEQYF
CDR3 DNA: TGTGCCAGCAGTGGGGGGACTAGCGGACCCGCCTACGAGCAGTACTTC
D gene: TRBD2
clone size: many
J gene: TRBJ2-7
V gene: TRBV6-1

CDR3 protein: CASSWQGSYGYTF
CDR3 DNA: TGTGCCAGCAGTTGGCAGGGGTCCTATGGCTACACCTTC
D gene: .
clone size: many
J gene: TRBJ1-2
V gene: TRBV6-5

CDR3 protein: CASTRDTAYEQYF
CDR3 DNA: TGTGCCAGCACCCGGGACACCGCCTACGAGCAGTACTTC
D gene: .
clone size: few
J gene: TRBJ2-7
V gene: TRBV12-3/TRBV12-4

CDR3 protein: CSVPGGPGNTIYF
CDR3 DNA: TGCAGCGTTCCCGGGGGACCTGGAAACACCATATATTTT
D gene: .
clone size: .
J gene: TRBJ1-3
V gene: TRBV29-1

CDR3 protein: CASTGRYSTEAFF
CDR3 DNA: TGTGCCAGCACGGGACGTTACAGCACTGAAGCTTTCTTT
D gene: .
clone size: many
J gene: TRBJ1-1
V gene: TRBV25-1

CDR3 protein: CSAPRTSGGQETQYF
CDR3 DNA: TGCAGTGCTCCTAGGACTAGCGGGGGGCAGGAGACCCAGTACTTC
D gene: TRBD2
clone size: many
J gene: TRBJ2-5
V gene: TRBV20-1

CDR3 protein: CSAQRQQGWMNTEAFF
CDR3 DNA: TGCAGTGCACAACGTCAACAGGGCTGGATGAACACTGAAGCTTTCTTT
D gene: .
clone size: many
J gene: TRBJ1-1
V gene: TRBV20-1

CDR3 protein: CASSFRASGGAQETQYF
CDR3 DNA: TGTGCCAGCAGCTTCCGAGCTAGCGGGGGGGCCCAAGAGACCCAGTACTTC
D gene: TRBD2
clone size: few
J gene: TRBJ2-5
V gene: TRBV11-2

CDR3 protein: CASSSVPAPNTGELFF
CDR3 DNA: TGCGCCAGCAGCTCAGTGCCAGCGCCGAACACCGGGGAGCTGTTTTTT
D gene: .
clone size: .
J gene: TRBJ2-2
V gene: TRBV4-1

CDR3 protein: CASSSEPGQAYEQYF
CDR3 DNA: TGTGCCAGTAGTTCCGAACCGGGACAAGCTTACGAGCAGTACTTC
D gene: .
clone size: many
J gene: TRBJ2-7
V gene: TRBV19

CDR3 protein: CASSSQGDTIYF
CDR3 DNA: TGTGCCAGCAGCTCCCAGGGGGACACCATATATTTT
D gene: TRBD1
clone size: .
J gene: TRBJ1-3
V gene: TRBV7-9

CDR3 protein: CASSYSDVYYGYTF
CDR3 DNA: TGTGCCAGCAGTTACTCGGACGTGTACTATGGCTACACCTTC
D gene: .
clone size: few
J gene: TRBJ1-2
V gene: TRBV6-5

CDR3 protein: CASSWLRGNTEAFF
CDR3 DNA: TGTGCCAGCAGCTGGCTCCGGGGGAACACTGAAGCTTTCTTT
D gene: .
clone size: many
J gene: TRBJ1-1
V gene: TRBV11-2

CDR3 protein: CAIMTGTGGYTF
CDR3 DNA: TGTGCCATCATGACAGGGACCGGTGGCTACACCTTC
D gene: TRBD1
clone size: many
J gene: TRBJ1-2
V gene: TRBV10-3

CDR3 protein: CASSSLRGRGNQPQHF
CDR3 DNA: TGTGCCAGCAGTTCACTCAGGGGGCGAGGCAATCAGCCCCAGCATTTT
D gene: TRBD1
clone size: few
J gene: TRBJ1-5
V gene: TRBV28

CDR3 protein: CASSLGPRTRNTEAFF
CDR3 DNA: TGCGCCAGCAGCTTGGGGCCTCGGACACGGAACACTGAAGCTTTCTTT
D gene: .
clone size: .
J gene: TRBJ1-1
V gene: TRBV5-1

CDR3 protein: CASSLGTGGPEAFF
CDR3 DNA: TGCGCCAGCAGCTTGGGGACAGGGGGCCCTGAAGCTTTCTTT
D gene: TRBD1
clone size: few
J gene: TRBJ1-1
V gene: TRBV5-1

CDR3 protein: CASTSGQGALYEQYF
CDR3 DNA: TGTGCCAGCACCTCCGGGCAGGGGGCTCTCTACGAGCAGTACTTC
D gene: TRBD1
clone size: .
J gene: TRBJ2-7
V gene: TRBV11-2

CDR3 protein: CATSREGGSVAKNIQYF
CDR3 DNA: TGTGCCACCAGCAGAGAAGGGGGCAGCGTAGCCAAAAACATTCAGTACTTC
D gene: TRBD1
clone size: few
J gene: TRBJ2-4
V gene: TRBV15

CDR3 protein: CASRQQGASGYTF
CDR3 DNA: TGTGCCAGCAGACAGCAGGGGGCGTCGGGCTACACCTTC
D gene: TRBD1
clone size: many
J gene: TRBJ1-2
V gene: TRBV28

CDR3 protein: CAFTSDRPIYAEQYF
CDR3 DNA: TGTGCCTTCACCTCCGACAGACCAATCTACGCTGAGCAGTACTTC
D gene: .
clone size: .
J gene: TRBJ2-7
V gene: TRBV30

CDR3 protein: CASSYSKGLAGGFYEQYF
CDR3 DNA: TGTGCCAGCAGTTACTCGAAAGGACTAGCGGGGGGTTTTTACGAGCAGTACTTC
D gene: TRBD2
clone size: .
J gene: TRBJ2-7
V gene: TRBV6-2/TRBV6-3

CDR3 protein: CASSSVFLGGYTF
CDR3 DNA: TGTGCCAGCAGCTCCGTATTCTTGGGAGGCTACACCTTC
D gene: .
clone size: many
J gene: TRBJ1-2
V gene: TRBV5-4

CDR3 protein: CASSPNSLYEQYF
CDR3 DNA: TGTGCCAGCTCACCCAACAGTCTATACGAGCAGTACTTC
D gene: .
clone size: .
J gene: TRBJ2-7
V gene: TRBV18

CDR3 protein: CSAITGRGQPQHF
CDR3 DNA: TGCAGTGCTATTACAGGGCGGGGGCAGCCCCAGCATTTT
D gene: .
clone size: .
J gene: TRBJ1-5
V gene: TRBV20-1

CDR3 protein: CASSSYDGQVQETQYF
CDR3 DNA: TGTGCCAGCAGTTCTTATGATGGGCAGGTTCAAGAGACCCAGTACTTC
D gene: .
clone size: .
J gene: TRBJ2-5
V gene: TRBV27

CDR3 protein: CASIRGGGGNTIYF
CDR3 DNA: TGTGCCAGCATACGGGGAGGAGGTGGAAACACCATATATTTT
D gene: .
clone size: many
J gene: TRBJ1-3
V gene: TRBV2

CDR3 protein: CASRRIASGLAGSGELFF
CDR3 DNA: TGTGCCAGCAGACGAATCGCCTCGGGACTAGCGGGGTCCGGGGAGCTGTTTTTT
D gene: TRBD2
clone size: many
J gene: TRBJ2-2
V gene: TRBV6-1

CDR3 protein: CASSQGTYPSYEQYF
CDR3 DNA: TGTGCCAGCAGCCAAGGGACATATCCATCCTACGAGCAGTACTTC
D gene: .
clone size: .
J gene: TRBJ2-7
V gene: TRBV6-1

CDR3 protein: CAISDPWGLAGGPNTGELFF
CDR3 DNA: TGTGCCATCAGTGATCCATGGGGTCTGGCGGGGGGGCCGAACACCGGGGAGCTGTTTTTT
D gene: TRBD2
clone size: .
J gene: TRBJ2-2
V gene: TRBV10-3

CDR3 protein: CASSLVSGGETQYF
CDR3 DNA: TGTGCCAGCAGCTTAGTTTCGGGGGGGGAGACCCAGTACTTC
D gene: TRBD2
clone size: .
J gene: TRBJ2-5
V gene: TRBV7-2

CDR3 protein: CASSFATNTGELFF
CDR3 DNA: TGTGCCAGCAGCTTTGCCACAAACACCGGGGAGCTGTTTTTT
D gene: .
clone size: many
J gene: TRBJ2-2
V gene: TRBV5-6

CDR3 protein: CSASALSYEQYF
CDR3 DNA: TGCAGTGCTAGTGCGCTCTCCTACGAGCAGTACTTC
D gene: .
clone size: many
J gene: TRBJ2-7
V gene: TRBV20-1

CDR3 protein: CASSPWTGSERDEQYF
CDR3 DNA: TGTGCCAGCAGTCCATGGACAGGGAGCGAACGCGACGAGCAGTACTTC
D gene: TRBD1
clone size: many
J gene: TRBJ2-7
V gene: TRBV28

CDR3 protein: CASGTRAAGETQYF
CDR3 DNA: TGTGCCAGCGGGACTAGGGCAGCCGGAGAGACCCAGTACTTC
D gene: TRBD2
clone size: .
J gene: TRBJ2-5
V gene: TRBV27

CDR3 protein: CATTSGGPKETQYF
CDR3 DNA: TGCGCCACCACATCGGGGGGTCCCAAGGAGACCCAGTACTTC
D gene: TRBD2
clone size: .
J gene: TRBJ2-5
V gene: TRBV5-1

CDR3 protein: CASSPWSGADAPGYTF
CDR3 DNA: TGTGCCAGCAGCCCATGGTCAGGGGCGGACGCTCCCGGCTACACCTTC
D gene: .
clone size: many
J gene: TRBJ1-2
V gene: TRBV11-2

CDR3 protein: CASSPTRTGHSNQPQHF
CDR3 DNA: TGTGCCAGCAGTCCCACCCGGACAGGACATAGCAATCAGCCCCAGCATTTT
D gene: TRBD1
clone size: .
J gene: TRBJ1-5
V gene: TRBV12-3/TRBV12-4

CDR3 protein: CASSLAGSTLYEQYF
CDR3 DNA: TGTGCCAGCAGCTTAGCCGGGTCGACGCTCTACGAGCAGTACTTC
D gene: .
clone size: .
J gene: TRBJ2-7
V gene: TRBV7-8

CDR3 protein: CSARQGQGIHGYTF
CDR3 DNA: TGCAGTGCTAGGCAGGGGCAGGGGATACATGGCTACACCTTC
D gene: .
clone size: many
J gene: TRBJ1-2
V gene: TRBV20-1

CDR3 protein: CAGSSFSGNTIYF
CDR3 DNA: TGTGCTGGAAGCAGTTTCTCTGGAAACACCATATATTTT
D gene: .
clone size: .
J gene: TRBJ1-3
V gene: TRBV2

CDR3 protein: CSASAFANLNTEAFF
CDR3 DNA: TGCAGTGCTAGTGCTTTTGCCAATTTGAACACTGAAGCTTTCTTT
D gene: .
clone size: .
J gene: TRBJ1-1
V gene: TRBV20-1

CDR3 protein: CASSYSITDPTGRGDTQYF
CDR3 DNA: TGTGCCAGCAGTTACTCGATTACGGATCCGACAGGGAGAGGAGATACGCAGTATTTT
D gene: TRBD1
clone size: many
J gene: TRBJ2-3
V gene: TRBV6-8

CDR3 protein: CASQLTGGEAKNIQYF
CDR3 DNA: TGTGCCAGCCAATTAACAGGTGGAGAGGCCAAAAACATTCAGTACTTC
D gene: .
clone size: many
J gene: TRBJ2-4
V gene: TRBV28

CDR3 protein: CASSLTGLYGYTF
CDR3 DNA: TGTGCCAGCAGCTTGACAGGGCTCTATGGCTACACCTTC
D gene: TRBD1
clone size: many
J gene: TRBJ1-2
V gene: TRBV27

CDR3 protein: CASSERVDTGRFQPQHF
CDR3 DNA: TGTGCCAGCAGTGAAAGGGTTGATACAGGGCGGTTCCAGCCCCAGCATTTT
D gene: .
clone size: .
J gene: TRBJ1-5
V gene: TRBV6-1

CDR3 protein: CATSWGQSNTEAFF
CDR3 DNA: TGTGCCACCTCGTGGGGACAGTCGAACACTGAAGCTTTCTTT
D gene: TRBD1
clone size: many
J gene: TRBJ1-1
V gene: TRBV12-3/TRBV12-4

CDR3 protein: CASSLDGANYGYTF
CDR3 DNA: TGTGCCAGCAGTTTAGACGGAGCTAACTATGGCTACACCTTC
D gene: .
clone size: many
J gene: TRBJ1-2
V gene: TRBV27

CDR3 protein: CAWGVNIQYF
CDR3 DNA: TGTGCCTGGGGGGTGAACATTCAGTACTTC
D gene: .
clone size: many
J gene: TRBJ2-4
V gene: TRBV30

CDR3 protein: CSAVGSLYGWETQYF
CDR3 DNA: TGCAGTGCCGTCGGAAGTTTATATGGATGGGAGACCCAGTACTTC
D gene: .
clone size: many
J gene: TRBJ2-5
V gene: TRBV20-1